This T cell receptor (beta chain) was recovered during a study of blood T cell repertoires in COVID-19 (dated by TCRdb to between 2020 and 2021). Regarding the complete study: Samples covering the acute and convalescent phases of COVID-19 were provided by collaborators in the United States, Italy and Spain. The samples were drawn from two sources: the first 160 participants of the ongoing ImmuneRACE study, and over 1,000 subjects contributed by 6 global collaborators. The material from the prospective study consisted of cDNA or gDNA derived from T cells, B-cell-depleted T cells, or PBMCs. A de-identified subject ID, COVID-19 status, age in years and sex were almost always included in the sample metadata. Subjects who had been exposed to COVID-19, were actively infected with it, or had recovered from it provided the deeply sampled blood TCRbeta repertoires that made up the dataset. Where HLA class I and class II types were available, the types were taken from metadata supplied by the sample provider, not from assay-based typing. A freely available public database, intended as a resource for researchers studying the immune response to SARS-CoV-2, is where the repertoires were released.

Study-wide conclusions, independent of this receptor: The amount of clinical and demographic metadata varied by source and participant and was provided uncurated.

Enrolling through a virtual design, the prospective study's participants ranged in age from about 18 to 89 years and lived across approximately 25 United States geographic areas. In the prospective study, participants were assigned to cohorts based on the clinical history participants reported in a screening survey and a study questionnaire. ImmuneRACE Cohort 3 recovered participants were defined by two consecutive negative NP/OP PCR tests, healthcare professional clearance, or symptom resolution. In the prospective study, whole blood, serum and a nasopharyngeal or oropharyngeal swab were collected from each participant by mobile phlebotomists. Over a roughly 2-month period, participants in the prospective study had the option of providing additional blood draws and questionnaires. Before DNA extraction, blood samples from the prospective study were shipped at room temperature or frozen. Worth noting for this clone: The clone's antigen remains unknown. Per-nucleotide qualities are absent, and no much larger clonotype sits a single base away.

At the junction V is shortened by 7 bases and J by 6 bases, with 23 bases in between. The germline V gene specifies SGHRS as CDR1 and YFSETQ as CDR2. From its cysteine to its phenylalanine, the CDR3 spans 15 amino acids. The entry retains the CDR3 DNA only, 45 bases that are in frame from base 1. TCRbeta CDR3 regions were amplified from genomic DNA by means of the immunoSEQ Assay, a bias-controlled multiplex PCR. As for the original processing: The number of nucleated cells in each sample was estimated from the amplification of reference gene primers within the assay. Sequence reads were collapsed and filtered to measure the absolute abundance of every unique TCRbeta CDR3 rearrangement. For each sample, productive Simpson clonality was calculated as the square root of Simpson's diversity index across productive rearrangements. TCRdb limited this immuneACCESS table to in-frame rearrangements with V and J called. A share of clones is missing; checked studies link under half to unresolved V genes, and the rest is unexplained. V, J and clone size are taken as reported in that table, and D and trimming were inferred from the DNA itself. The sample contains roughly 330,000 clones, over 75% of them found a single time. The top ten hold 10% of the sample.

The rearrangement combines TRBV5-1 with TRBJ2-7; the D gene is possibly TRBD1, with 7 bases matching. Sequenced input: PBMCs or T cells enriched from blood (not recorded which). This clonotype was obtained from a woman aged 18-30 years who had recovered from COVID-19. In nucleotides, the sequence is TGCGCCAGCCGAGCCGCGGGACAGTCATTCGGCGAGCAGTACTTC. It translates as CASRAAGQSFGEQYF. The CDR3, completed at both ends by the reference TRBV5-1 and TRBJ2-7 genes, gives the full variable domain KAGVTQTPRYLIKTRGQQVTLSCSPISGHRSVSWYQQTPGQGLQFLFEYFSETQRNKGNFPGRFSGRQFSNSRSEMNVSTLELGDSALYLCASRAAGQSFGEQYFGPGTRLTVT.